This T cell receptor (beta chain) was recorded in a study of blood T cell repertoires in COVID-19. Study-wide context: Specimens from acute and convalescent COVID-19 originated in the United States, Italy and Spain. The cDNA or gDNA used as material had been derived from T cells, B-cell-depleted T cells, or PBMCs.

Repertoires were generated with immunoSEQ multiplex PCR, while TCRdb's copy carries only in-frame clones and drops some. The repertoire holds 45,000 or so clones, with 70% to 90% as singletons. Per the germline V gene, CDR1 is LNHDA and CDR2 is SQIVND (reference sequence). The CDR3 totals 16 residues. V was pared by 8 bases and J by 2 bases, with 12 bases of the junction left unmatched. This TCR came from a woman aged 80 or over with acute or convalescent COVID-19. V gene TRBV19 combines with J gene TRBJ2-4; 7 bases agree with TRBD2. The specimen was peripheral blood. The CDR3 sequence: CASSPGGDRSKNIQYF. CDR3 DNA sequence: TGTGCCAGTTCCCCTGGGGGGGATCGATCCAAAAACATTCAGTACTTC.